The 15 T cell receptor beta chains below all came from one sample that was sequenced in a study of T cell responses to AZD1222 COVID-19 vaccine. Some clones are missing from TCRdb's copy, which holds only in-frame ones; the method was immunoSEQ multiplex PCR. This sample has 150,000 to 170,000 clones; about 90% occur once, and the top ten carry 5.5%. The starting material was peripheral blood, obtained on day 0 of MenACWY control vaccination. These receptors were obtained from an adult in good health.

The genes are TRBV5-1 and TRBJ2-3; TRBD2 is a possible D gene (6 bases). The germline gives CDR1 SGHRS, CDR2 YFSETQ. Trimming took 4 bases from V and 4 from J, leaving 10 bases between them. CDR3 size: 13 residues. The CDR3 DNA follows: TGCGCCAGCAGCGAGGGAGGCGCAGATACGCAGTATTTT. Amino acids: CASSEGGADTQYF.

This clone was picked up one time. The gene calls are TRBV29-1 and TRBJ1-4; D ambiguous. The CDR3 is 10 amino acids. Germline V gene sequence: CDR1 SQVTM, CDR2 ANQGSEA. Trimming shortened V by 5 bases and J by 8 bases, and 6 bases separated the two germline ends. Written as DNA, the CDR3 is TGCAGCGTTTTTGGGGAAAAACTGTTTTTT. Its translation is CSVFGEKLFF.

The chain is built from TRBV3-1 (or the pseudogene TRBV3-2) and TRBJ1-6, with 8 positions matching TRBD1. Looked up from germline, CDR1 is LGHDT and CDR2 is YNNKEL (reference sequence). The CDR3 runs 14 residues. V lost 6 bases to trimming and J lost 6 bases; unmatched junction nucleotides: 4. The CDR3 here is CASRTGVVNSPLHF. The CDR3 DNA reads TGTGCCAGCAGGACAGGGGTTGTTAATTCACCCCTCCACTTT.

The chain links TRBV3-1 (or the pseudogene TRBV3-2) to TRBJ2-2; maybe TRBD2 (7 bases). The CDR3 is 16 residues long. The V gene's germline CDR1 is LGHDT and CDR2 YNNKEL (reference sequence). Trimming stripped 1 base from V and 2 bases from J, with 11 bases between. In DNA, the CDR3 is TGTGCCAGCAGCCAAGCGCGGGGGCTAAACACCGGGGAGCTGTTTTTT. It yields the protein CASSQARGLNTGELFF.

The V and J genes are TRBV28 and TRBJ1-5; D is uncertain. Germline V gene sequence: CDR1 MDHEN, CDR2 SYDVKM. This CDR3 is 11 amino acids long. The ends were cut back, 8 bases at V and 8 bases at J, with 10 bases in the middle. The CDR3 DNA is TGTGCCAGCGGCCCAGTTGAGCCCCAGCATTTT. This encodes CASGPVEPQHF.

The chain is built from TRBV5-1 and TRBJ1-1; D gene uncertain. V lost 0 bases and J lost 8, with 11 bases in between. This CDR3 comprises 13 residues. Germline lookup yields CDR1 SGHRS and CDR2 YFSETQ. The CDR3 region has the DNA TGCGCCAGCAGCTTGGCCGATTCTTTGGAAGCTTTCTTT. As protein: CASSLADSLEAFF.

The chain couples TRBV6-5 to TRBJ1-2, with a possible D match to TRBD1 (5 bases). The CDR3 extends over 12 amino acids. Germline values: CDR1 MNHEY, CDR2 SVGAGI. Trimming took 7 bases from V and 4 from J, leaving 10 bases between them. CDR3 sequence reads: CASMGGGYGYTF. As DNA, the CDR3 is TGTGCCAGCATGGGGGGTGGCTATGGCTACACCTTC.

The chain employs TRBV6-5 and TRBJ1-1; TRBD1 agrees at 8 bases. The germline CDR1 and CDR2 sequences are MNHEY and SVGAGI. V was pared by 6 bases and J by 7 bases, with 7 bases of the junction left unmatched. The CDR3 length is 13 residues. CDR3 nucleotide sequence: TGTGCCAGCAGACCAACAGGGGGGAGTGAAGCTTTCTTT. Translated, it gives CASRPTGGSEAFF.

V usage is TRBV11-2 and J usage is TRBJ2-3; 7 nucleotides line up with TRBD1. The CDR3 length is 15 residues. The V gene end was trimmed by 3 bases and the J gene end by 4 bases; junction bases not matched to a gene: 7. From germline, CDR1 is SGHAT and CDR2 FQNNGV. The CDR3 DNA reads TGTGCCAGCAGCTTCGAAGACAGGGTGGCAGATACGCAGTATTTT. As protein: CASSFEDRVADTQYF.

The rearrangement links TRBV2 to TRBJ2-1; 7 nucleotides align to TRBD1. Per germline, CDR1 SNHLY and CDR2 FYNNEI. Trimming at V came to 6 bases and at J to 7 bases, leaving 3 bases not matched to a gene. The CDR3 runs to 12 residues. The CDR3 DNA follows: TGTGCCAGCAGGGGACAGTTTAATGAGCAGTTCTTC. Translating it yields CASRGQFNEQFF.

The chain uses TRBV6-5 and TRBJ2-2; the D gene is possibly TRBD1 (7 bases). V was trimmed by 8 bases and J by 5 bases, leaving 18 bases between them. Germline V gene lookup returns CDR1 MNHEY and CDR2 SVGAGI. The CDR3 runs to 15 residues. In DNA, the CDR3 is TGTGCCAGCGGAAGGGGGGAACAGGGGACCGGGGAGCTGTTTTTT. The encoded protein is CASGRGEQGTGELFF.

The chain uses TRBV3-1 (or the pseudogene TRBV3-2) and TRBJ1-1, with TRBD1 matching 7 bases. V trimming: 2 bases; J trimming: 5 bases; junction bases outside the gene matches: 5. CDR1 LGHDT and CDR2 YNNKEL come from the germline V gene (reference sequence). The CDR3 sequence is 14 residues long. The CDR3 loop is CASSQITGVTEAFF. Written as DNA, the CDR3 is TGTGCCAGCAGCCAAATAACAGGGGTGACTGAAGCTTTCTTT.

This clone was detected only once. V is TRBV11-2 and J is TRBJ1-4; D unresolved. CDR3 size: 16 residues. In germline, CDR1 is SGHAT, CDR2 FQNNGV. Trimming stripped 1 base from V and 4 bases from J, with 13 bases between. The CDR3 is CASSLVGGVINEKLFF. In nucleotides, the CDR3 is TGTGCCAGCAGCTTAGTAGGAGGAGTAATTAATGAAAAACTGTTTTTT.

The table lists this clone with a few counts. The CDR3, as DNA: TGTGCCAGCAGTGAGGTTTCGCAGTACGTC. This codes for CASSEVSQYV. This chain joins TRBV2 and TRBJ2-7; D gene uncertain. This CDR3 has 10 amino acids. Trimming removed 3 bases at V and 9 bases at J, with 6 bases between. Germline CDR1 SNHLY, CDR2 FYNNEI.

J is TRBJ2-2 and V is TRBV7-2, with D perhaps TRBD1 (6 bases). Per germline, CDR1 SGHTA and CDR2 FQGNSA. This CDR3 is built from 16 residues. Deletions cut 6 bases from V and 0 bases from J, with 14 bases between. The CDR3 sequence is CASSWGTGTNTGELFF. CDR3 nucleotides: TGTGCCAGCAGTTGGGGCACAGGGACGAACACCGGGGAGCTGTTTTTT.